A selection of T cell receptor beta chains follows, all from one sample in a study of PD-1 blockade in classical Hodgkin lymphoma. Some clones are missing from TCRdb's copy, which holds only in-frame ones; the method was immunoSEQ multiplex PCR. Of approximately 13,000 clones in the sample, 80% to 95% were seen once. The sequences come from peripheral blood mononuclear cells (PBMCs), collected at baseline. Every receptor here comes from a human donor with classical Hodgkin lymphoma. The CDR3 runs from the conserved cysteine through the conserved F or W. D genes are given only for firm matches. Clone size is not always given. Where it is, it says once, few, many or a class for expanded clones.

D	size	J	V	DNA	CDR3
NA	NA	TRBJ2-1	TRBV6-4	TGTGCCAGCAGTGACAGGGGAAACAATGAGCAGTTCTTC	CASSDRGNNEQFF
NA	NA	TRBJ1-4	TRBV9	TGTGCCAGCAGGTTCGGACAGCCCACAACTAATGAAAAACTGTTTTTT	CASRFGQPTTNEKLFF
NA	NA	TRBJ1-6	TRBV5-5	TGTGCCAGCAGCTTGACGGGGACGGCTTCTTCACCCCTCCACTTT	CASSLTGTASSPLHF
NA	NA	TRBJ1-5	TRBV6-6	TGTGCCAGCAGTTACAGGGGGGATCAGCCCCAGCATTTT	CASSYRGDQPQHF
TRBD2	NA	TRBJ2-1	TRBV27	TGTGCCAGCAGTTTAACATCCTCGGGGGGGTCCTACAATGAGCAGTTCTTC	CASSLTSSGGSYNEQFF
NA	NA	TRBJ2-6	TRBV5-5	TGTGCCAGCGGCATCATCGCACAAAGTCGGGCCAACGTCCTGACTTTC	CASGIIAQSRANVLTF
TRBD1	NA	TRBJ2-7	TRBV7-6	TGTGCCAGCAGCTTACCGGGACAGGGGGTATACGAGCAGTACTTC	CASSLPGQGVYEQYF
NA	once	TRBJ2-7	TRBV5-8	TGTGCCAGCAGCGATTTAGGTTATGACAGATCCTACGAGCAGTACTTC	CASSDLGYDRSYEQYF
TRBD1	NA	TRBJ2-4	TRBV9	TGTGCCAGCAGCCTTGGGACAGGACTAGCCAAAAACATTCAGTACTTC	CASSLGTGLAKNIQYF
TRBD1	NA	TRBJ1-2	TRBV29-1	TGCAGCGTTACGGGACAGGATAACTATGGCTACACCTTC	CSVTGQDNYGYTF
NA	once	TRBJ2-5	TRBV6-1	TGTGCCAGCAGTTTAGAGGCAAGAGAGACCCAGTACTTC	CASSLEARETQYF
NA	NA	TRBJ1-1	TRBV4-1	TGCGCCAGCAGCCAGGCGACGAACACTGAAGCTTTCTTT	CASSQATNTEAFF
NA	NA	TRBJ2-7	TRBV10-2	TGCGCCAGCGGGACTCCCACAGCCGAGCAGTACTTC	CASGTPTAEQYF
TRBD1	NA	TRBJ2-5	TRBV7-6	TGTGCCAGCAGCATAGGACAGGGCCGAATTTTGGAGACCCAGTACTTC	CASSIGQGRILETQYF
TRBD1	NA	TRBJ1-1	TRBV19	TGTGCCAGTAAGACAGGGGCAAACACTGAAGCTTTCTTT	CASKTGANTEAFF
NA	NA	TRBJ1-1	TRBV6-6	TGTGCCAGCAGAGATACGACGGGGAGTGAAGCTTTCTTT	CASRDTTGSEAFF
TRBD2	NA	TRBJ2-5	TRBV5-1	TGCGCCAGCAGCACCGGGACTAGCAGGGAGACCCAGTACTTC	CASSTGTSRETQYF
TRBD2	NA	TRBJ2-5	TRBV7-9	TGTGCCAGCAGCATTGGGACTAGCGGGAGTGGGGAGACCCAGTACTTC	CASSIGTSGSGETQYF
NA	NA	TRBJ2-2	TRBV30	TGTGCCTGGACCAAAGGGGTGGGTGCGAACACCGGGGAGCTGTTTTTT	CAWTKGVGANTGELFF
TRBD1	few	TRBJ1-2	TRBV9	TGTGCCAGCAGCGTAGACTACAGGGGGTATCGTGTAGGGGGCTACACCTTC	CASSVDYRGYRVGGYTF
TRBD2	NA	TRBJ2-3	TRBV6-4	TGTGCCAGCAGTCCCGGGACTAGCGGGGGAGGAGATACGCAGTATTTT	CASSPGTSGGGDTQYF
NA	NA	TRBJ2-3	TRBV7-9	TGTGCCAGCAGCTTAGTTGATGGCACAGATACGCAGTATTTT	CASSLVDGTDTQYF
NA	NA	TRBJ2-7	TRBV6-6	TGTGCCAGCAGTTACACCTTGGACAGTACCTACGAGCAGTACTTC	CASSYTLDSTYEQYF
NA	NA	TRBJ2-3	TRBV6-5	TGTGCCAGCAGGTTAATGACTAGCACAGATACGCAGTATTTT	CASRLMTSTDTQYF
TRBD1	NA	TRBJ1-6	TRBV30	TGTGCCTGGAGGGGACAGGGGAATGGTTCACCCCTCCACTTT	CAWRGQGNGSPLHF
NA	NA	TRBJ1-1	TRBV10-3	TGTGCCATCAGTGAGTCGGGAGGGTTGAACACTGAAGCTTTCTTT	CAISESGGLNTEAFF
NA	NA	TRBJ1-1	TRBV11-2	TGTGCCAGCAGCTTGGGGTCGAACACTGAAGCTTTCTTT	CASSLGSNTEAFF
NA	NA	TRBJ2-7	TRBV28	TGTGCCAGCACCGATACCGGACTCCCCTCCTACGAGCAGTACTTC	CASTDTGLPSYEQYF
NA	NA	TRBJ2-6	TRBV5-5	TGTGCCAGCACCCTGGGCCGTTTCTCTGGGGCCAACGTCCTGACTTTC	CASTLGRFSGANVLTF
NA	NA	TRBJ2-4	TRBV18	TGTGCCAGCTCACCGGGGAACATTCAGTACTTC	CASSPGNIQYF
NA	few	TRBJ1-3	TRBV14	TGTGCCAGCAGCCTACCAGGGGACTACTCTGGAAACACCATATATTTT	CASSLPGDYSGNTIYF
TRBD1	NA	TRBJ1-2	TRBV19	TGTGCCAGTAACCCCACAGGGGGCATTGGCTACACCTTC	CASNPTGGIGYTF
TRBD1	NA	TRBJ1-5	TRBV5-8	TGTGCCAGCAGCCCGGGACAGGGTTACCAGCCCCAGCATTTT	CASSPGQGYQPQHF
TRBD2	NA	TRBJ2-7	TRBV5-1	TGCGCCAGCAGCCCAGCTAGCGGGATCTACGAGCAGTACTTC	CASSPASGIYEQYF